These 13 T cell receptor beta chains originate from one sample sequenced in a study of T cell responses to AZD1222 COVID-19 vaccine. Profiled with immunoSEQ multiplex PCR; TCRdb holds only in-frame clones, not every one. The sample consists of 120,000 or so clones, around 92% of them appearing once. Sequenced material: peripheral blood, taken on day 0 of AZD1222 vaccination. Source of these receptors: an adult in good health.

This clone was picked up one time. This sequence joins TRBV5-5 and TRBJ1-3; D is undetermined. Trimming took off 4 bases at V and 4 bases at J, with 6 bases between the two ends. The CDR3 consists of 12 residues. Germline V CDR1 and CDR2: SGHKS, YYEKEE (reference sequence). This CDR3 is CASSDPGNTIYF. In DNA form, the CDR3 reads TGTGCCAGCAGCGATCCAGGAAACACCATATATTTT.

The chain couples TRBV6-5 to TRBJ1-5, with D hard to call. Germline values: CDR1 MNHEY, CDR2 SVGAGI. V lost 0 bases, J lost 0 bases, and 6 bases lay in between. The CDR3 sequence is 15 residues long. The CDR3 region is CASSYSASSNQPQHF. CDR3 nucleotides: TGTGCCAGCAGTTACTCGGCCAGTAGCAATCAGCCCCAGCATTTT.

The V and J genes are TRBV19 and TRBJ1-4; 9 bases fit TRBD1. The germline V gene encodes CDR1 LNHDA and CDR2 SQIVND (reference sequence). The V gene end was trimmed by 9 bases and the J gene end by 7 bases; junction bases not matched to a gene: 15. This CDR3 contains 16 residues. CDR3 DNA sequence: TGTGCCAGCCAACCGGGACAGGGACTAGTTGGTGAAAAACTGTTTTTT. It specifies CASQPGQGLVGEKLFF.

This chain connects TRBV10-3 to TRBJ2-7; D is possibly TRBD2 (6 bases). The CDR3 covers 13 residues. CDR1 is ENHRY and CDR2 is SYGVKD in the germline V gene. V dropped 10 bases and J dropped 3 bases, with 16 bases sitting between them. This CDR3 reads CATAFGTGYEQYF. Here the CDR3 DNA reads TGTGCCACCGCATTCGGGACTGGCTACGAGCAGTACTTC.

The chain has TRBV12-2 and TRBJ2-3; the D call of TRBD2 is as the table states it, not checked on the DNA. TRBV12-2 is a listed pseudogene. The CDR3 is made up of 14 amino acids. The chain's CDR3 is CASRLGLAADTQYF. In nucleotides, the CDR3 is TGTGCAAGTCGCTTAGGACTAGCAGCAGATACGCAGTATTTT.

The chain joins TRBV11-2 to TRBJ1-1, with a tentative D call TRBD1 (5 bases). Germline V gene sequence: CDR1 SGHAT, CDR2 FQNNGV. The CDR3 contains 15 residues. V was cut by 5 bases and J by 1 base, with 14 bases left in between. Written as DNA, the CDR3 is TGTGCCAGCAGCCCCGCGGCAGGGTGGAACACTGAAGCTTTCTTT. This sequence encodes CASSPAAGWNTEAFF.

The chain recombines TRBV24-1 with TRBJ2-7; D possibly corresponds to TRBD2 (6 bases). The germline V gene encodes CDR1 KGHDR and CDR2 SFDVKD. This CDR3 has 16 amino acids. Between the trimmed V and J ends, which lost 3 bases and 5 bases, there was a span of 19 bases. In nucleotides, the CDR3 is TGTGCCACCAGTGATCCCGGGGGAGGTCCGATGCACGAGCAGTACTTC. Translation gives CATSDPGGGPMHEQYF.

CDR3 sequence: CASSQGVGWDYGYTF. CDR3 nucleotide sequence: TGCGCCAGCAGCCAAGGCGTCGGCTGGGACTATGGCTACACCTTC. The genes are TRBV4-3 and TRBJ1-2; D gene ambiguous. CDR1 LGHNA and CDR2 YSLEER come from the germline V gene. The CDR3 covers 15 residues. Trimming took 1 base from V and 3 from J, leaving 12 bases between them.

The V call is TRBV10-2, the J call TRBJ2-2, with a tentative D call TRBD1 (6 bases). The germline V and J ends were trimmed by 2 bases and 0 bases, with 13 bases remaining between them. The CDR3 length is 17 residues. Germline CDR1 WSHSY, CDR2 SAAADI. This CDR3 is CASSEQTGPTNTGELFF. CDR3 sequence (DNA): TGCGCCAGCAGTGAGCAAACAGGGCCGACGAACACCGGGGAGCTGTTTTTT.

This clone was seen a single time. The V call is TRBV5-4, the J call TRBJ1-2, with D possibly matching TRBD1 (5 bases). V was trimmed by 0 bases and J by 4 bases, leaving 10 bases between them. The CDR3 covers 14 residues. Germline CDR1 is SGHNT and CDR2 is YYREEE (reference sequence). DNA for the CDR3: TGTGCCAGCAGCTTGGGAGAGGACATCTATGGCTACACCTTC. Translated: CASSLGEDIYGYTF. The full variable domain, completed using reference TRBV5-4 and TRBJ1-2, is ETGVTQSPTHLIKTRGQQVTLRCSSQSGHNTVSWYQQALGQGPQFIFQYYREEENGRGNFPPRFSGLQFPNYSSELNVNALELDDSALYLCASSLGEDIYGYTFGSGTRLTVV.

The J gene is TRBJ1-3, the V gene TRBV28; possibly TRBD1 for D (5 bases). CDR1 MDHEN and CDR2 SYDVKM come from the germline V gene. V was trimmed by 6 bases and J by 1 base, leaving 7 bases between them. This CDR3 is built from 13 residues. This chain's CDR3 is CASSRVSGNTIYF. In DNA form, the CDR3 reads TGTGCCAGCAGCAGGGTTTCTGGAAACACCATATATTTT.

The CDR3, as DNA: TGTGCCAGCAGCGTAGCGTCGGTCTCCTACGAGCAGTACTTC. Translating gives CASSVASVSYEQYF. The J gene is TRBJ2-7, the V gene TRBV9, with D uncertain. The CDR3 covers 14 residues. V was trimmed by 0 bases and J by 0 bases, leaving 7 bases between them. CDR1 is SGDLS, CDR2 YYNGEE, per germline. Drawing the rest from reference TRBV9 and TRBJ2-7, the complete variable domain is DSGVTQTPKHLITATGQRVTLRCSPRSGDLSVYWYQQSLDQGLQFLIQYYNGEERAKGNILERFSAQQFPDLHSELNLSSLELGDSALYFCASSVASVSYEQYFGPGTRLTVT.

This chain uses TRBV3-1 (or the pseudogene TRBV3-2) with TRBJ2-1; D not certain. The V and J ends lost 3 bases and 9 bases respectively, with 15 bases between them. There are 14 residues in the CDR3. Germline CDR1 is LGHDT and CDR2 is YNNKEL (reference sequence). The CDR3 DNA reads as TGTGCCAGCAGCCATGGCGGAAGGACGGTTGAGCAGTTCTTC. Translated, it gives CASSHGGRTVEQFF.